The 26 T cell receptor beta chains below were found in one sample sequenced in a study of blood T cell repertoires in COVID-19. Sequenced by immunoSEQ multiplex PCR; TCRdb stores in-frame clones only, minus some. The repertoire holds fewer than 250,000 clones, with 84% as singletons. Sequenced input: PBMCs or T cells enriched from blood (not recorded which). The receptors here all came from a woman in her 30s who had recovered from COVID-19.

The chain carries TRBV5-1 and TRBJ2-1; D not resolved. Germline CDR1 SGHRS, CDR2 YFSETQ. V dropped 5 bases and J dropped 1 base, with 7 bases sitting between them. The CDR3 length is 13 residues. The CDR3 region has the DNA TGCGCCAGCAGTGAGGATTCCTACAATGAGCAGTTCTTC. This sequence encodes CASSEDSYNEQFF.

This sequence joins TRBV5-1 and TRBJ2-1; D possibly corresponds to TRBD1 (6 bases). The germline V gene has CDR1 SGHRS and CDR2 YFSETQ. The CDR3 loop spans 15 amino acids. Trimming took off 0 bases at V and 5 bases at J, with 12 bases between the two ends. The DNA of the CDR3 is TGCGCCAGCAGCTTGGCACAGGGTCTTAACAATGAGCAGTTCTTC. Translating it yields CASSLAQGLNNEQFF.

This chain joins TRBV13 and TRBJ1-1, with D uncertain. CDR1 is PRHDT and CDR2 is FYEKMQ in the germline V gene (reference sequence). The CDR3 has 15 residues. V was shortened by 0 bases and J by 0 bases, with 8 bases between the two germline ends. CDR3 coding DNA: TGTGCCAGCAGCTTAGGAGTACACCTGAACACTGAAGCTTTCTTT. Residues: CASSLGVHLNTEAFF.

The chain employs TRBV2 and TRBJ1-1, with a weak D call TRBD1 (5 bases). Germline V gives CDR1 SNHLY, CDR2 FYNNEI. V lost 6 bases and J 4 bases, leaving 18 bases between the germline ends. CDR3 length: 15 amino acids. The CDR3 DNA reads TGTGCCAGCAGACAGAAAACTGGGGGGACCACTGAAGCTTTCTTT. Translated, it gives CASRQKTGGTTEAFF. The full variable domain, its missing parts supplied by reference TRBV2 and TRBJ1-1, is EPEVTQTPSHQVTQMGQEVILRCVPISNHLYFYWYRQILGQKVEFLVSFYNNEISEKSEIFDDQFSVERPDGSNFTLKIRSTKLEDSAMYFCASRQKTGGTTEAFFGQGTRLTVV.

The chain joins TRBV28 to TRBJ1-2, with D possibly matching TRBD1 (5 bases). Germline values: CDR1 MDHEN, CDR2 SYDVKM. The germline V and J ends were trimmed by 7 bases and 6 bases, with 15 bases remaining between them. The CDR3 spans 13 residues. CDR3 in amino acids: CASTLQGGDGYTF. CDR3 bases: TGTGCCAGCACCCTTCAGGGAGGGGATGGCTACACCTTC.

The rearrangement uses TRBV5-5 and TRBJ2-2; D ambiguous. Trimming stripped 2 bases from V and 7 bases from J, with 6 bases between. The germline V gene has CDR1 SGHKS and CDR2 YYEKEE (reference sequence). The CDR3 sequence is 12 residues long. CDR3 DNA: TGTGCCAGCAGCTTTTTTATCGGGGAGCTGTTTTTT. It yields the protein CASSFFIGELFF.

A remark on this clone: Other DNA variants within this sample encode the same CDR3. The J gene is TRBJ1-5, the V gene TRBV24-1, with TRBD1 matching 8 bases. The trim removed 3 bases at V and 2 bases at J, leaving 2 bases unmatched. The CDR3 extends over 15 amino acids. Per germline, CDR1 KGHDR and CDR2 SFDVKD. The CDR3 DNA reads as TGTGCCACCAGTGATCCGACAGGGGGCAATCAGCCCCAGCATTTT. Residues: CATSDPTGGNQPQHF.

J is TRBJ1-2 and V is TRBV4-1, with a tentative D call TRBD1 (5 bases). The V gene's germline CDR1 is MGHRA and CDR2 YSYEKL. Trimming left V 0 bases short and J 4 bases short, with 12 bases between. CDR3 length equals 15 residues. CDR3 sequence: CASSQEGYGGYGYTF. DNA of the CDR3: TGCGCCAGCAGCCAAGAGGGGTACGGGGGCTATGGCTACACCTTC.

The rearrangement uses TRBV5-1 and TRBJ2-2, with D maybe TRBD2 (5 bases). The germline V and J ends were trimmed by 4 bases and 6 bases, with 13 bases remaining between them. The CDR3 runs 14 residues. The germline V gene has CDR1 SGHRS and CDR2 YFSETQ. This CDR3 is CASSVAEVAGELFF. CDR3 coding DNA: TGCGCCAGCAGCGTTGCGGAGGTCGCCGGGGAGCTGTTTTTT.

This chain uses TRBV5-5 with TRBJ2-3, with 14 bases matching TRBD2. Trimming removed 4 bases from V and 2 bases from J; junction bases left unmatched: 6. The CDR3 is 17 residues long. CDR1 is SGHKS, CDR2 YYEKEE, per germline (reference sequence). The CDR3 sequence: CASSPRTSGRITDTQYF. In DNA form, the CDR3 reads TGTGCCAGCAGCCCTAGGACTAGCGGGAGGATCACAGATACGCAGTATTTT.

There are a few counts of this clone. The chain is built from TRBV27 and TRBJ1-5; 10 bases line up with TRBD1. The CDR3 length is 15 residues. V shed 6 bases and J 2 bases; nucleotides not matched to a gene: 4. CDR1 is MNHEY and CDR2 is SMNVEV in the germline V gene (reference sequence). CDR3 protein: CASRPGTGGNQPQHF. Here the CDR3 DNA reads TGTGCCAGCAGGCCCGGGACAGGGGGCAATCAGCCCCAGCATTTT.

DNA of the CDR3: TGTGCCAGCAGCCCTATGGGAAGGAGGCAGACTGAAGCTTTCTTT. Its translation: CASSPMGRRQTEAFF. The V gene is TRBV11-2, the J gene TRBJ1-1, with D hard to call. The CDR3 contains 15 residues. V was pared by 5 bases and J by 5 bases, with 18 bases between. Germline CDR1 SGHAT, CDR2 FQNNGV.

The chain carries TRBV5-1 and TRBJ2-5; D possibly corresponds to TRBD1 (5 bases). The CDR3 contains 15 residues. V lost 0 bases and J lost 2, with 11 bases in between. Germline CDR1 and CDR2: SGHRS and YFSETQ. The CDR3 coding sequence is TGCGCCAGCAGCTTGGGGCCAGGGTCACAAGAGACCCAGTACTTC. Encoded protein: CASSLGPGSQETQYF.

This sequence joins TRBV6-1 and TRBJ2-3; 7 bases are a match to TRBD2. Looked up from germline, CDR1 is MNHNS and CDR2 is SASEGT. This CDR3 has 16 amino acids. V lost 4 bases and J lost 2; bases outside the gene matches: 9. CDR3 sequence reads: CASSGGGRGLTDTQYF. DNA for the CDR3: TGTGCCAGCAGTGGGGGGGGGAGGGGTCTCACAGATACGCAGTATTTT.

V and J are TRBV4-1 and TRBJ1-1, with D unresolved. Trimming pared 1 base from V and 3 bases from J, leaving 15 bases between. The CDR3 has 16 residues. Germline assignment: CDR1 MGHRA and CDR2 YSYEKL. The CDR3 sequence: CASSQVGRPGDTEAFF. The CDR3 DNA is TGCGCCAGCAGCCAAGTTGGTCGCCCCGGGGACACTGAAGCTTTCTTT.

The genes are TRBV28 and TRBJ1-6; D is perhaps TRBD1 (5 bases). Deletions cut 4 bases from V and 6 bases from J, with 13 bases between. The CDR3 is made up of 15 amino acids. Germline lookup yields CDR1 MDHEN and CDR2 SYDVKM. CDR3 bases: TGTGCCAGCAGTTGGGTGGGGCCTACTAATTCACCCCTCCACTTT. It yields the protein CASSWVGPTNSPLHF.

The chain couples TRBV9 to TRBJ2-7; a weak D match, TRBD2 (5 bases). V lost 3 bases to trimming and J lost 2 bases, with 18 bases between them. Germline V gene lookup returns CDR1 SGDLS and CDR2 YYNGEE. The CDR3 sequence is 16 residues long. The CDR3: CASSACLAPNPYEQYV. The CDR3, as DNA: TGTGCCAGCAGCGCCTGTCTAGCTCCGAACCCCTACGAGCAGTACGTC.

The chain uses TRBV21-1 and TRBJ1-2. TRBV21-1 is annotated as a pseudogene. The length of the CDR3 is 16 residues. The CDR3 is CASSKVRRGGGYGYTF. The DNA for the CDR3 is TGTGCCAGCAGCAAAGTTAGAAGGGGAGGAGGCTATGGCTACACCTTC.

The rearrangement joins TRBV27 to TRBJ1-1, with 7 bases identical to TRBD1. Per germline, CDR1 MNHEY and CDR2 SMNVEV (reference sequence). The CDR3 spans 14 residues. J lost 1 base, V lost 4 bases, and 3 bases had no gene match. The DNA of the CDR3 is TGTGCCAGCAGTTCAGGACAGGCGAACACTGAAGCTTTCTTT. Its translation is CASSSGQANTEAFF.

This clone has only a few counts. V is TRBV9 and J is TRBJ2-1; TRBD1 matches at 9 bases. Germline-derived CDR1 and CDR2 are SGDLS and YYNGEE. CDR3 size: 15 residues. Trimming at V came to 0 bases and at J to 7 bases, leaving 5 bases not matched to a gene. The CDR3 loop reads CASSVEGQGGNEQFF. CDR3 DNA: TGTGCCAGCAGCGTAGAGGGACAGGGTGGGAATGAGCAGTTCTTC.

The V gene is TRBV7-2, the J gene TRBJ1-3; D might be TRBD1 (5 bases). Looked up from germline, CDR1 is SGHTA and CDR2 is FQGNSA. The germline V and J ends were trimmed by 1 base and 0 bases, with 16 bases remaining between them. The CDR3 has 18 residues. Here the CDR3 reads CASSLVPPGLHSGNTIYF. CDR3 nucleotide sequence: TGTGCCAGCAGCTTAGTCCCCCCAGGGTTGCACTCTGGAAACACCATATATTTT.

This chain uses TRBV19 with TRBJ1-2; TRBD1 might be the D (5 bases). Trimming left V 0 bases short and J 1 base short, with 6 bases between. The CDR3 is made up of 14 amino acids. Germline V gene sequence: CDR1 LNHDA, CDR2 SQIVND (reference sequence). CDR3 amino acids: CASSIEGLNYGYTF. The CDR3 DNA reads as TGTGCCAGTAGTATAGAGGGGCTTAACTATGGCTACACCTTC.

The rearrangement uses TRBV5-1 and TRBJ2-2; D is perhaps TRBD2 (5 bases). Germline loops: CDR1 SGHRS, CDR2 YFSETQ. The V and J ends lost 6 bases and 1 base respectively, with 13 bases between them. The length of the CDR3 is 15 residues. The CDR3 sequence: CASNSGSLNTGELFF. CDR3 bases: TGCGCCAGCAATTCGGGGAGTTTGAACACCGGGGAGCTGTTTTTT.

The V and J genes are TRBV13 and TRBJ2-2, with D possibly being TRBD1 (5 bases). V was clipped by 6 bases and J by 6 bases, with 11 bases between them. The CDR3 contains 13 residues. In germline, CDR1 is PRHDT, CDR2 FYEKMQ (reference sequence). The CDR3 loop is CASRPTGPGELFF. The CDR3 nucleotides are TGTGCCAGCAGACCAACAGGACCCGGGGAGCTGTTTTTT.

V is TRBV10-3 and J is TRBJ2-3, with 8 bases matching TRBD1. The CDR3 is made up of 15 amino acids. Germline V CDR1 and CDR2: ENHRY, SYGVKD. J was trimmed by 3 bases and V by 7 bases; bases with no gene match: 9. In DNA form, the CDR3 reads TGTGCCATCACCAAAACACGGACAGGGACAGATACGCAGTATTTT. Encoded protein: CAITKTRTGTDTQYF.

This clone appeared once. This chain connects TRBV5-3 to TRBJ1-4; 7 bases align to TRBD1. TRBV5-3 qualifies as an ORF whose function is uncertain. The ends lost 8 bases at V and 0 bases at J; junction bases unmatched: 10. The CDR3 length is 16 residues. This CDR3 reads CARGGDREATNEKLFF. As DNA, the CDR3 is TGTGCCAGGGGAGGAGACAGGGAAGCAACTAATGAAAAACTGTTTTTT.